These 14 T cell receptor beta chains were all obtained from the same sample, sequenced in a study of blood T cell repertoires in COVID-19. TCRdb's copy holds only in-frame clones and misses some; the assay was immunoSEQ multiplex PCR. This table has 200,000 to 300,000 clones, around nine tenths appearing once. Sequences were obtained from peripheral blood. These receptors were obtained from a man in his forties who had recovered from COVID-19.

This clone was observed a few times. The rearrangement joins TRBV6-5 to TRBJ2-3; 7 nucleotides agree with TRBD2. Per germline, CDR1 MNHEY and CDR2 SVGAGI. V lost 4 bases and J lost 1; bases outside the gene matches: 5. This CDR3 is 15 amino acids long. The CDR3 nucleotides are TGTGCCAGCAGTTTTATTCTAGCGGGCACAGATACGCAGTATTTT. Translation gives CASSFILAGTDTQYF.

V is TRBV19 and J is TRBJ2-6; D call uncertain. Germline CDR1 LNHDA, CDR2 SQIVND (reference sequence). V was trimmed by 3 bases and J by 1 base, leaving 7 bases between them. This CDR3 comprises 15 residues. The CDR3 coding sequence is TGTGCCAGTAGTATTGTTATGTCTGGGGCCAACGTCCTGACTTTC. Its protein is CASSIVMSGANVLTF.

The chain carries TRBV18 and TRBJ2-5; perhaps TRBD1 as D (6 bases). This CDR3 has 14 amino acids. The V end lost 4 bases, the J end lost 1 base, and 10 bases lay between the germline ends. CDR1 is KGHSH, CDR2 LQKENI, per germline. The DNA for the CDR3 is TGTGCCAGCTCACGGGACAAGACCCAAGAGACCCAGTACTTC. Encoded protein: CASSRDKTQETQYF.

The chain employs TRBV5-4 and TRBJ2-7; the match to TRBD2 covers 9 bases. Per germline, CDR1 SGHNT and CDR2 YYREEE (reference sequence). Trimming took 1 base from V and 2 from J; bases not matched to a gene: 4. This CDR3 comprises 15 residues. CDR3 DNA sequence: TGTGCCAGCAGCTTGTCTGGCGGGAGGGCCTACGAGCAGTACTTC. Amino acid sequence: CASSLSGGRAYEQYF.

CDR3 DNA sequence: TGTGCCAGCAGCCCTCGGGCTAACTATGGCTACACCTTC. Amino acid sequence: CASSPRANYGYTF. The chain has TRBV7-6 and TRBJ1-2; D uncertain. Germline V gives CDR1 SGHVS, CDR2 FNYEAQ. This CDR3 has 13 residues. Trimming took 5 bases from V and 0 from J, leaving 7 bases between them.

The CDR3: CASGYDGTAHYEQYF. The CDR3 coding sequence is TGTGCCAGCGGCTACGACGGGACAGCTCACTACGAGCAGTACTTC. This chain joins TRBV3-1 (or the pseudogene TRBV3-2) and TRBJ2-7, with TRBD1 matching 7 bases. This CDR3 is built from 15 residues. The V gene end was trimmed by 8 bases and the J gene end by 3 bases; junction bases not matched to a gene: 13. The germline gives CDR1 LGHDT, CDR2 YNNKEL (reference sequence).

This chain joins TRBV4-2 and TRBJ2-1; 12 positions agree with TRBD2. The length of the CDR3 is 21 residues. The trim removed 0 bases at V and 4 bases at J, leaving 16 bases unmatched. Germline V CDR1 and CDR2: LGHNA, YNFKEQ. CDR3 sequence (DNA): TGTGCCAGCAGCCAAGATGCACTAGCGGGAGGCCTACCGGGGGCTTACAATGAGCAGTTCTTC. It encodes CASSQDALAGGLPGAYNEQFF.

The chain joins TRBV9 to TRBJ1-1, with no clear D. The CDR3 runs 15 residues. V was trimmed by 0 bases and J by 0 bases, leaving 9 bases between them. The V gene's germline CDR1 is SGDLS and CDR2 YYNGEE. CDR3 nucleotides: TGTGCCAGCAGCGTAGCTACCCTGATGAACACTGAAGCTTTCTTT. Translating it yields CASSVATLMNTEAFF.

Only one count was recorded for this clone. The chain employs TRBV4-3 and TRBJ2-7, with D possibly TRBD2 on 6 matching bases. The CDR3 is 14 amino acids. Trimming left V 4 bases short and J 4 bases short, with 14 bases between. The germline V gene encodes CDR1 LGHNA and CDR2 YSLEER. CDR3 in DNA: TGCGCCAGCAGCCGAAGGGACTCAGGTTACGAGCAGTACTTC. It codes for CASSRRDSGYEQYF.

This chain joins TRBV3-1 (or the pseudogene TRBV3-2) and TRBJ1-2; weak D call: TRBD1 (6 bases). The V end was cut by 4 bases, the J end by 1 base, with 13 bases between. The CDR3 length is 15 residues. Per the germline V gene, CDR1 is LGHDT and CDR2 is YNNKEL (reference sequence). Here the CDR3 reads CASSPYREFNYGYTF. The CDR3, as DNA: TGTGCCAGCAGCCCCTACAGGGAATTTAACTATGGCTACACCTTC.

The chain combines TRBV15 with TRBJ1-4, with a weak D call TRBD1 (5 bases). The V gene lost 0 bases and the J gene lost 7 bases, with 12 bases spanning the gap. Per germline, CDR1 LNHNV and CDR2 YYDKDF (reference sequence). CDR3 length: 15 residues. The CDR3 DNA reads TGTGCCACCAGCAGAGATCCAGGGAGGAGTGAAAAACTGTTTTTT. Translating gives CATSRDPGRSEKLFF. The full variable domain, its missing parts supplied by reference TRBV15 and TRBJ1-4, is DAMVIQNPRYQVTQFGKPVTLSCSQTLNHNVMYWYQQKSSQAPKLLFHYYDKDFNNEADTPDNFQSRRPNTSFCFLDIRSPGLGDTAMYLCATSRDPGRSEKLFFGSGTQLSVL.

The chain employs TRBV11-2 and TRBJ2-5; D remains ambiguous. Trimming left V 5 bases short and J 1 base short, with 14 bases between. CDR3 length: 15 amino acids. CDR1 SGHAT and CDR2 FQNNGV come from the germline V gene. The CDR3 nucleotides are TGTGCCAGCAGCCCTCGGCGGAGTTCCCAAGAGACCCAGTACTTC. This codes for CASSPRRSSQETQYF.

The chain employs TRBV11-3 and TRBJ2-1; weak D call: TRBD2 (6 bases). Trimming removed 1 base from V and 13 bases from J, with 20 bases in between. Germline CDR1 reads SGHNT; CDR2 reads YENEEA. The CDR3 totals 15 residues. This CDR3 is CASSLGGIRQTDQFF. The DNA for the CDR3 is TGTGCCAGCAGCTTAGGCGGGATTCGCCAAACCGATCAGTTCTTC.

The rearrangement uses TRBV19 and TRBJ2-2; 9 positions agree with TRBD1. Germline assignment: CDR1 LNHDA and CDR2 SQIVND (reference sequence). Germline trimming cut 6 bases from V and 7 bases from J; bases unmatched to any gene: 6. CDR3 length equals 14 residues. The DNA of the CDR3 is TGTGCCAGTAGGGTACAGGGGGCGAGCGGGGAGCTGTTTTTT. This encodes CASRVQGASGELFF.